These 29 T cell receptor beta chains were sequenced from one sample in a study of T cell changes during pregnancy in multiple sclerosis. TCRdb's copy holds only in-frame clones and misses some; the assay was immunoSEQ multiplex PCR. This table has more than 85,000 clones, approximately 92% appearing once. The input for sequencing was peripheral blood, taken in the third trimester of pregnancy. The source of these receptors is a female donor in good health, enrolled as a control in a pregnancy study.

This CDR3 is CASSFGTSGRTNTGELFF. CDR3 nucleotide sequence: TGTGCCAGCAGCTTCGGGACTAGCGGGAGGACTAACACCGGGGAGCTGTTTTTT. The genes are TRBV11-2 and TRBJ2-2; 15 bases are a match to TRBD2. The ends lost 3 bases at V and 2 bases at J; junction bases unmatched: 4. Germline CDR1 reads SGHAT; CDR2 reads FQNNGV. The CDR3 consists of 18 residues.

The chain carries TRBV28 and TRBJ2-1; perhaps TRBD1 as D (6 bases). Trimming shortened V by 7 bases and J by 4 bases, and 14 bases separated the two germline ends. CDR1 and CDR2 (germline): MDHEN, SYDVKM. The CDR3 loop spans 14 amino acids. The CDR3 DNA reads TGTGCCAGCAAGGTGGGGGCCCCTTACAATGAGCAGTTCTTC. Translating it yields CASKVGAPYNEQFF.

The rearrangement links TRBV15 to TRBJ2-7, with D possibly being TRBD1 (5 bases). From germline, CDR1 is LNHNV and CDR2 YYDKDF (reference sequence). This CDR3 comprises 15 residues. V was cut by 0 bases and J by 2 bases, with 11 bases left in between. As DNA, the CDR3 is TGTGCCACCAGCAGAGATAAGGGCAGGGCCTACGAGCAGTACTTC. Residues: CATSRDKGRAYEQYF. Using reference TRBV15 and TRBJ2-7 for the parts outside the CDR3, the full variable domain is DAMVIQNPRYQVTQFGKPVTLSCSQTLNHNVMYWYQQKSSQAPKLLFHYYDKDFNNEADTPDNFQSRRPNTSFCFLDIRSPGLGDTAMYLCATSRDKGRAYEQYFGPGTRLTVT.

The rearrangement joins TRBV2 to TRBJ1-5; D possibly corresponds to TRBD1 (5 bases). Germline-derived CDR1 and CDR2 are SNHLY and FYNNEI. The CDR3 spans 13 residues. Trimming took off 7 bases at V and 0 bases at J, with 7 bases between the two ends. CDR3 amino acids: CASKDSSNQPQHF. The CDR3 coding sequence is TGTGCCAGCAAAGACAGTAGCAATCAGCCCCAGCATTTT.

The V call is TRBV6-5, the J call TRBJ2-3, with a tentative D call TRBD2 (6 bases). The V gene lost 6 bases and the J gene lost 2 bases, with 15 bases spanning the gap. The CDR3 length is 15 residues. Per germline, CDR1 MNHEY and CDR2 SVGAGI. The CDR3 DNA reads TGTGCCAGCAGCTCTCCGGGACTCCCCACAGATACGCAGTATTTT. Residues: CASSSPGLPTDTQYF.

The rearrangement links TRBV4-2 to TRBJ1-6; TRBD1 is a possible D gene (5 bases). V gave up 0 bases and J gave up 11 bases, with 17 bases separating them. CDR3 length: 16 residues. Germline values: CDR1 LGHNA, CDR2 YNFKEQ. The CDR3 coding sequence is TGTGCCAGCAGCCAAGACGACGGGGGGAACTTGACACCCCTCCACTTT. Its protein product is CASSQDDGGNLTPLHF.

The rearrangement links TRBV5-1 to TRBJ1-4, with 7 bases matching TRBD1. The CDR3 totals 15 residues. Germline lookup yields CDR1 SGHRS and CDR2 YFSETQ. V dropped 4 bases and J dropped 4; count of bases not matched to a gene: 7. The CDR3 spells CASSLSGTDNEKLFF. DNA of the CDR3: TGCGCCAGCAGCCTATCCGGGACAGATAATGAAAAACTGTTTTTT.

This clone was seen more than once but under ten times. The genes are TRBV11-1 and TRBJ2-7, with 10 positions matching TRBD2. V shed 1 base and J 4 bases; nucleotides not matched to a gene: 4. The germline CDR1 and CDR2 sequences are SGHAT and FQDESV (reference sequence). The CDR3 runs 15 residues. The CDR3 loop is CASSLGAGGPYEQYF. The CDR3 DNA follows: TGTGCCAGCAGCTTAGGAGCGGGAGGGCCTTACGAGCAGTACTTC.

The V and J genes are TRBV7-9 and TRBJ1-2, with D uncertain. This CDR3 is built from 13 residues. The germline V gene has CDR1 SEHNR and CDR2 FQNEAQ (reference sequence). Trimming shortened V by 5 bases and J by 5 bases, and 12 bases separated the two germline ends. CDR3 sequence: CASSPPTSYGYTF. The DNA for the CDR3 is TGTGCCAGCAGCCCTCCCACTTCGTATGGCTACACCTTC.

The chain employs TRBV7-9 and TRBJ2-1; D may be TRBD1 (5 bases). The germline CDR1 and CDR2 sequences are SEHNR and FQNEAQ (reference sequence). Deletions cut 4 bases from V and 3 bases from J, with 13 bases between. The CDR3 is 15 residues long. As DNA, the CDR3 is TGTGCCAGCAGCTGGGCAGGTAGGGGCTACAATGAGCAGTTCTTC. This translates into CASSWAGRGYNEQFF.

The rearrangement uses TRBV18 and TRBJ1-5; tentative D call: TRBD1 (5 bases). Germline CDR1 is KGHSH and CDR2 is LQKENI. V was shortened by 3 bases and J by 10 bases, with 13 bases between the two germline ends. This CDR3 has 13 amino acids. The CDR3 sequence: CASSPGRQNPQHF. CDR3 nucleotides: TGTGCCAGCTCACCCGGGAGACAGAACCCCCAGCATTTT.

The J gene is TRBJ2-2, the V gene TRBV27; the D gene is possibly TRBD2 (6 bases). In germline, CDR1 is MNHEY, CDR2 SMNVEV (reference sequence). V was cut by 4 bases and J by 7 bases, with 7 bases left in between. This CDR3 is built from 12 residues. The CDR3 nucleotides read TGTGCCAGCAGTTCTAGCGTCGGGGAGCTGTTTTTT. This encodes CASSSSVGELFF.

The chain employs TRBV19 and TRBJ2-5, with TRBD2 matching 7 bases. Germline V lookup: CDR1 LNHDA, CDR2 SQIVND (reference sequence). The V segment lost 6 bases and the J segment 1 base; nucleotides outside the gene matches: 5. This CDR3 has 14 amino acids. CDR3 bases: TGTGCCAGTAGCTCGACGGGGGGCCAAGAGACCCAGTACTTC. Translated, it gives CASSSTGGQETQYF.

The rearrangement joins TRBV7-9 to TRBJ2-3; no firm D call. V gave up 2 bases and J gave up 4 bases, with 4 bases separating them. Per germline, CDR1 SEHNR and CDR2 FQNEAQ (reference sequence). CDR3 length equals 12 residues. Written as DNA, the CDR3 is TGTGCCAGCAGCTTAACGGCAGATACGCAGTATTTT. It yields the protein CASSLTADTQYF.

The chain combines TRBV2 with TRBJ2-5, with D unresolved. Germline CDR1 is SNHLY and CDR2 is FYNNEI. This CDR3 has 13 residues. V was clipped by 3 bases and J by 2 bases, with 7 bases between them. The CDR3 spells CASSDVGQETQYF. DNA for the CDR3: TGTGCCAGCAGTGACGTCGGTCAAGAGACCCAGTACTTC.

The chain is built from TRBV6-6 and TRBJ1-2; D ambiguous. Germline CDR1 and CDR2: MNHNY and SVGAGI (reference sequence). CDR3 length: 16 amino acids. The V end was cut by 0 bases, the J end by 0 bases, with 11 bases between. In nucleotides, the CDR3 is TGTGCCAGCAGTTACTCGAAGCCTCAGGCTAACTATGGCTACACCTTC. It specifies CASSYSKPQANYGYTF.

This rearrangement joins TRBV25-1 to TRBJ1-1, with D possibly TRBD1 on 6 matching bases. CDR1 and CDR2 (germline): MGHDK, SYGVNS. CDR3 size: 14 residues. Trimming took 1 base from V and 1 from J, leaving 7 bases between them. The CDR3 DNA reads TGTGCCAGCAGTGAATTGGGGGCGAACACTGAAGCTTTCTTT. The encoded protein is CASSELGANTEAFF.

The genes are TRBV28 and TRBJ2-7, with TRBD2 identical over 7 bases. The V gene end was trimmed by 7 bases and the J gene end by 5 bases; junction bases not matched to a gene: 8. This CDR3 region has 13 residues. CDR1 is MDHEN and CDR2 is SYDVKM in the germline V gene. The CDR3 is CASTPAGVDEQYF. The CDR3 DNA follows: TGTGCCAGCACGCCGGCGGGGGTGGACGAGCAGTACTTC.

This sequence joins TRBV6-5 and TRBJ1-4, with 8 bases aligning to TRBD1. This CDR3 is 15 amino acids long. V lost 0 bases, J lost 7 bases, and 4 bases stayed unmatched. Per germline, CDR1 MNHEY and CDR2 SVGAGI. The CDR3 is CASSYSDREGEKLFF. CDR3 DNA: TGTGCCAGCAGTTACTCGGACAGGGAAGGTGAAAAACTGTTTTTT.

V usage is TRBV5-4 and J usage is TRBJ1-2; 7 bases agree with TRBD1. This CDR3 comprises 16 residues. CDR1 SGHNT and CDR2 YYREEE come from the germline V gene (reference sequence). The V gene end was trimmed by 5 bases and the J gene end by 0 bases; junction bases not matched to a gene: 10. The CDR3 sequence: CASSHPGTDANYGYTF. The CDR3 nucleotides read TGTGCCAGCAGTCATCCCGGGACAGACGCTAACTATGGCTACACCTTC.

The rearrangement joins TRBV29-1 to TRBJ2-3; a possible D gene is TRBD2 (5 bases). The CDR3 sequence is 13 residues long. V lost 3 bases to trimming and J lost 4 bases, with 11 bases between them. From germline, CDR1 is SQVTM and CDR2 ANQGSEA. CDR3 residues: CSVDGLAADTQYF. CDR3 in DNA: TGCAGCGTTGATGGTCTAGCCGCAGATACGCAGTATTTT.

This chain uses TRBV6-5 with TRBJ2-3; D unresolved. Trimming cost V 7 bases and J 1 base, with 9 bases left between them. Germline CDR1 MNHEY, CDR2 SVGAGI. The CDR3 consists of 13 residues. CDR3 bases: TGTGCCAGCACCTTGCGTCGCACAGATACGCAGTATTTT. Protein product: CASTLRRTDTQYF.

This chain uses TRBV11-3 with TRBJ2-1; TRBD1 might be the D (6 bases). Trimming removed 5 bases at V and 3 bases at J, with 14 bases between. The CDR3 length is 15 residues. The germline gives CDR1 SGHNT, CDR2 YENEEA. DNA of the CDR3: TGTGCCAGCAGCCCAGGGGCGGTGGGCTACAATGAGCAGTTCTTC. It is translated as CASSPGAVGYNEQFF.

This chain connects TRBV29-1 to TRBJ1-1; 9 bases line up with TRBD1. V shed 6 bases and J 4 bases; nucleotides not matched to a gene: 3. Germline CDR1 and CDR2: SQVTM and ANQGSEA. The CDR3 consists of 12 residues. CDR3 loop: CSVSGQGTEAFF. The CDR3 DNA is TGCAGCGTCTCGGGACAGGGCACTGAAGCTTTCTTT. The entire variable domain, with the rest obtained from reference TRBV29-1 and TRBJ1-1, is as follows: SAVISQKPSRDICQRGTSLTIQCQVDSQVTMMFWYRQQPGQSLTLIATANQGSEATYESGFVIDKFPISRPNLTFSTLTVSNMSPEDSSIYLCSVSGQGTEAFFGQGTRLTVV.

V usage is TRBV19 and J usage is TRBJ1-1; the D gene is possibly TRBD1 (6 bases). Trimming took 6 bases from V and 1 from J, leaving 12 bases between them. Germline CDR1 and CDR2: LNHDA and SQIVND (reference sequence). The CDR3 contains 14 residues. As DNA, the CDR3 is TGTGCCAGTAGGGTCTTGGGGGCGAACACTGAAGCTTTCTTT. Its translation: CASRVLGANTEAFF.

The chain uses TRBV7-9 and TRBJ2-2; 7 bases line up with TRBD2. J was trimmed by 4 bases and V by 0 bases; bases with no gene match: 2. This CDR3 comprises 15 residues. The germline gives CDR1 SEHNR, CDR2 FQNEAQ (reference sequence). This CDR3 reads CASSLAGGVTGELFF. The CDR3 DNA reads as TGTGCCAGCAGCTTAGCGGGAGGGGTCACCGGGGAGCTGTTTTTT.

The V and J genes are TRBV6-5 and TRBJ2-7; 9 bases are shared with TRBD2. V trimming: 4 bases; J trimming: 0 bases; junction bases outside the gene matches: 4. Per the germline V gene, CDR1 is MNHEY and CDR2 is SVGAGI. CDR3 length equals 15 residues. DNA of the CDR3: TGTGCCAGCAGTTTTACTAGCGGGTCCTCCTACGAGCAGTACTTC. Amino acid sequence: CASSFTSGSSYEQYF.

V is TRBV5-6 and J is TRBJ1-1, with a possible D match to TRBD1 (5 bases). Trimming cost V 4 bases and J 4 bases, with 14 bases left between them. This CDR3 spans 14 amino acids. In germline, CDR1 is SGHDT, CDR2 YYEEEE. CDR3 sequence reads: CASSRRRGITEAFF. CDR3 coding DNA: TGTGCCAGCAGCCGGCGGAGGGGCATCACTGAAGCTTTCTTT.

CDR3 DNA sequence: TGTGCCAGCAGCGTCCAGGCAGGGGGCGGGGAAAAACTGTTTTTT. It is translated as CASSVQAGGGEKLFF. This rearrangement joins TRBV9 to TRBJ1-4; the match to TRBD1 covers 8 bases. There are 15 residues in the CDR3. J lost 8 bases, V lost 2 bases, and 8 bases had no gene match. From germline, CDR1 is SGDLS and CDR2 YYNGEE.